This T cell receptor (beta chain) was sequenced in a study of graft-versus-host responses after intestinal transplantation. The repertoire was sequenced with immunoSEQ multiplex PCR; TCRdb's copy has only in-frame clones and lacks some. The sample has 85,000 to 100,000 clones, 86% seen once. CDR3 length: 19 amino acids. Germline CDR1 is MNHNS and CDR2 is SASEGT. Trimming removed 3 bases from V and 0 bases from J; junction bases left unmatched: 8. The genes are TRBV6-1 and TRBJ2-4, with TRBD2 identical over 13 bases. The specimen was PBMCs, collected 255 days after intestinal transplant. The sequence was collected from a human patient who received an intestinal transplant, so some T cells may come from the graft donor. The CDR3 nucleotides read TGTGCCAGCAGTGACACTAGCGGGAGGGCCTCTCTAGCCAAAAACATTCAGTACTTC. Amino acid sequence: CASSDTSGRASLAKNIQYF.